Presented here are 8 T cell receptor beta chains from one specimen sequenced in a study of shared clonotypes between healthy human individuals. Naive CD8 cells comprised CD45RO-negative, CCR7-positively selected cells, excluding terminally differentiated effector memory CD45RA+ cells. Profiled with immunoSEQ multiplex PCR; TCRdb holds only in-frame clones, not every one. The sample has some 2 million clones; about 94% are singletons. The sample comprised naive CD8+ T cells sorted from blood. The receptors come from a young man in good health.

The chain links TRBV27 to TRBJ2-1; TRBD2 matches 10 bases. This CDR3 comprises 15 residues. The V gene end was trimmed by 5 bases and the J gene end by 2 bases; junction bases not matched to a gene: 3. Germline V gene data show CDR1 as MNHEY and CDR2 as SMNVEV (reference sequence). The DNA of the CDR3 is TGTGCCAGCAGTATTCTAGCGGGAGCCTACAATGAGCAGTTCTTC. It encodes CASSILAGAYNEQFF.

This chain links TRBV5-8 with TRBJ2-3; D unclear. V was shortened by 2 bases and J by 3 bases, with 13 bases between the two germline ends. The germline V gene encodes CDR1 SGHTS and CDR2 YDEGEE. The CDR3 consists of 15 residues. This CDR3 is CASSLRSLGTDTQYF. The CDR3 nucleotides read TGTGCCAGCAGCTTAAGGAGTCTTGGTACAGATACGCAGTATTTT.

V and J are TRBV7-6 and TRBJ2-7; TRBD1 is a possible D gene (5 bases). Germline assignment: CDR1 SGHVS and CDR2 FNYEAQ. The CDR3 consists of 16 residues. V was cut by 2 bases and J by 6 bases, with 20 bases left in between. The CDR3 nucleotides are TGTGCCAGCAGCTTACCTCTAGGGGCAGCTTCTAGCGAGCAGTACTTC. Translated: CASSLPLGAASSEQYF.

This chain links TRBV6-5 with TRBJ2-2; D is ambiguous. The CDR3 runs 15 residues. Trimming took off 2 bases at V and 6 bases at J, with 13 bases between the two ends. The V gene's germline CDR1 is MNHEY and CDR2 SVGAGI. The CDR3 spells CASSYNTGVAGELFF. The CDR3 DNA follows: TGTGCCAGCAGTTACAATACGGGTGTGGCCGGGGAGCTGTTTTTT.

The rearrangement uses TRBV27 and TRBJ2-7; D gene uncertain. From germline, CDR1 is MNHEY and CDR2 SMNVEV (reference sequence). This CDR3 has 14 amino acids. V gave up 5 bases and J gave up 4 bases, with 15 bases separating them. The CDR3 is CASSAPHKPYEQYF. CDR3 DNA sequence: TGTGCCAGCAGTGCCCCCCACAAACCGTACGAGCAGTACTTC.

As for this clone: This same CDR3 is encoded by further DNA sequences in the sample. The CDR3 spells CASSLGQGNSPLHF. The DNA for the CDR3 is TGCGCCAGCAGCTTGGGTCAGGGAAATTCACCCCTCCACTTT. The chain couples TRBV5-1 to TRBJ1-6; possibly TRBD1 for D (5 bases). From germline, CDR1 is SGHRS and CDR2 YFSETQ. V was shortened by 0 bases and J by 7 bases, with 8 bases between the two germline ends. The CDR3 covers 14 residues. Together with reference TRBV5-1 and TRBJ1-6, the CDR3 gives the full variable domain: KAGVTQTPRYLIKTRGQQVTLSCSPISGHRSVSWYQQTPGQGLQFLFEYFSETQRNKGNFPGRFSGRQFSNSRSEMNVSTLELGDSALYLCASSLGQGNSPLHFGNGTRLTVT.

This clone has just one count. This chain links TRBV5-6 with TRBJ1-1; D ambiguous. The CDR3 is 13 residues long. Germline CDR1 and CDR2: SGHDT and YYEEEE. Trimming shortened V by 0 bases and J by 11 bases, and 14 bases separated the two germline ends. The CDR3 DNA is TGTGCCAGCAGCTTGGCCCGGGGTATGAAGGCTTTCTTT. It is translated as CASSLARGMKAFF.

As to this clone: Other DNA sequences in the same sample also yield this CDR3. The rearrangement uses TRBV11-3 and TRBJ2-7; the D gene is possibly TRBD2 (6 bases). This CDR3 has 14 residues. Germline assignment: CDR1 SGHNT and CDR2 YENEEA. V lost 5 bases and J lost 2, with 13 bases in between. The chain's CDR3 is CASSHRDSPYEQYF. The CDR3 DNA reads TGTGCCAGCAGCCACCGGGACTCACCCTACGAGCAGTACTTC.